This T cell receptor (beta chain) was identified in a study of cytomegalovirus exposure and HLA in healthy donors. The overall study: Across 350 to 400 genotyped donors, about 80% landed in the Caucasian-associated ancestry cluster.

The CDR3 length is 16 residues. Germline V lookup: CDR1 SEHNR, CDR2 FQNEAQ (reference sequence). The trim removed 3 bases at V and 0 bases at J, leaving 5 bases unmatched. PCR involved 60 Vbeta and 13 Jbeta primers. The data were produced by immunoSEQ multiplex PCR, yet TCRdb's version contains in-frame clones alone and is incomplete. The sample holds some 56,000 clones; approximately 52% are singletons and the top ten take 10% to 15%. The TCR originated in a human donor in good health. Input material: PBMCs. The chain links TRBV7-9 to TRBJ2-3; 8 nucleotides line up with TRBD1. The CDR3 DNA is TGTGCCAGCAGCTTCGGACAGGGAACGAGCACAGATACGCAGTATTTT. Translating gives CASSFGQGTSTDTQYF.